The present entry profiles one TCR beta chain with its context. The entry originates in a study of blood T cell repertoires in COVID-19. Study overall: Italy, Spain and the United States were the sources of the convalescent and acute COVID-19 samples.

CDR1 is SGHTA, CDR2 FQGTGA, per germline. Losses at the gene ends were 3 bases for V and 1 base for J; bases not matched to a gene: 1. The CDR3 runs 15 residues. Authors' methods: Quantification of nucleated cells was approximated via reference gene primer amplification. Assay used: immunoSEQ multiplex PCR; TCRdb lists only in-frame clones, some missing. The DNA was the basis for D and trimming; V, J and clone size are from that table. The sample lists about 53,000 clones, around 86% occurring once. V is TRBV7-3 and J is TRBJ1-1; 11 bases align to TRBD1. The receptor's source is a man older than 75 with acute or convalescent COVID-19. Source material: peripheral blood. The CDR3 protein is CASSLGTGGNTEAFF. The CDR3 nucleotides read TGTGCCAGCAGCTTGGGGACAGGGGGGAACACTGAAGCTTTCTTT.